The clone carrying this TCR beta chain has at least ten counts. In TCRdb, the PCR reads were re-called with MiXCR into one record per CDR3 protein. The table lists approximately 36,000 distinct CDR3 sequences, around 18% of them singletons, with about 6.7% in the top ten. The CDR3 has 15 residues. With 4 bases clipped from V and 3 bases from J, the junction kept 5 bases outside the gene matches. Germline CDR1 reads MDHEN; CDR2 reads SYDVKM. This entry comes from a study of molecular identifiers for immune sequencing clone quantification. The V gene is TRBV28, the J gene TRBJ2-1; 8 nucleotides line up with TRBD1. The sequence was collected from a human donor in good health. Some libraries in this study had Jurkat cell RNA spiked in. Sequencing input: naive CD8+ T cells from blood, with Jurkat cell RNA spiked in. The subset here: FACS-sorted CD8+CD4-CCR7+CD45RA+ naive T cells. Here the CDR3 DNA reads TGTGCCAGCAGTTCGGACAGGGCGGGCTACAATGAGCAGTTCTTC. This sequence encodes CASSSDRAGYNEQFF.